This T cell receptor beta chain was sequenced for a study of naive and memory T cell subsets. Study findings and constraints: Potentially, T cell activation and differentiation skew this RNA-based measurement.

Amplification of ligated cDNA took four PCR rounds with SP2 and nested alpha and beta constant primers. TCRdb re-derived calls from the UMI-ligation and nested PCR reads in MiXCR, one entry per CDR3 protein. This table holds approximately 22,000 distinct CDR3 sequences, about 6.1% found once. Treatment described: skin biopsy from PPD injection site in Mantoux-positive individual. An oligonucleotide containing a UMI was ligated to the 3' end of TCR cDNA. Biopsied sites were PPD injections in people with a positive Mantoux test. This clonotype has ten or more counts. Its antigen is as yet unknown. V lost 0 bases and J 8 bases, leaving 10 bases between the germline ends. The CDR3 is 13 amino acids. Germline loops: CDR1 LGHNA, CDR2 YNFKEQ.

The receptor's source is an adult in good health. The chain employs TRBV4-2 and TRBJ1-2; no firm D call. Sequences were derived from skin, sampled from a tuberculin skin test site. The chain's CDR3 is CASSQDGESGYTF. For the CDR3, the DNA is TGTGCCAGCAGCCAAGATGGGGAATCGGGCTACACCTTC.